This T cell receptor beta chain was recovered during a study of T cells and Merkel cell carcinoma outcomes. Findings and caveats of the study: Repertoire plus T-cell density reportedly predicted Merkel cell carcinoma outcomes.

Clones were sequenced by immunoSEQ multiplex PCR, and TCRdb holds only the in-frame ones, with some missing. The sample carries approximately 6,300 clones, roughly 80% recorded once. Turning to this clone: Its antigen is unidentified.

The ends lost 2 bases at V and 6 bases at J; junction bases unmatched: 0. The V gene's germline CDR1 is ENHRY and CDR2 SYGVKD. The CDR3 spans 13 residues. The TCR originated in a human donor with Merkel cell carcinoma. This chain uses TRBV10-3 with TRBJ1-5; 8 bases are a match to TRBD1. The sample was tumor tissue from Merkel cell carcinoma. For the CDR3, the DNA is TGTGCCATCAGTGAGGGACAGGGTCAGCCCCAGCATTTT. Its protein product is CAISEGQGQPQHF.